The 8 T cell receptor beta chains presented below share a single source sample, sequenced in a study of memory CD4+ T cells and cytomegalovirus serostatus. Single viable CD3+CD4+CD8-CD45RO+ cells were sorted as the memory CD4+ T cells. Assay used: immunoSEQ multiplex PCR; TCRdb lists only in-frame clones, some missing. This sample carries about 52,000 clones, around 83% of them seen once, and the ten largest clones take around 1.5%. Sequenced: memory CD4+ T cells from blood. These receptors all come from an adult in good health and CMV-seropositive.

V usage is TRBV2 and J usage is TRBJ1-1; tentative D call: TRBD1 (6 bases). The CDR3 is made up of 14 amino acids. CDR1 is SNHLY and CDR2 is FYNNEI in the germline V gene. V dropped 11 bases and J dropped 4 bases, with 20 bases sitting between them. The CDR3 region is CAGFKDRQTTEAFF. For the CDR3, the DNA is TGTGCCGGTTTCAAGGACAGACAGACCACTGAAGCTTTCTTT.

This chain uses TRBV4-2 with TRBJ2-3; no clear D. V gave up 1 base and J gave up 1 base, with 9 bases separating them. Germline V gives CDR1 LGHNA, CDR2 YNFKEQ. The CDR3 length is 15 residues. The CDR3 region is CASSQVGQGTDTQYF. Written as DNA, the CDR3 is TGTGCCAGCAGCCAAGTTGGCCAGGGCACAGATACGCAGTATTTT.

The chain carries TRBV19 and TRBJ2-5, with 10 bases lining up with TRBD2. The junction had 3 bases not matched to a gene; V was cut back by 3 bases and J by 5 bases. This CDR3 contains 14 residues. Germline loops: CDR1 LNHDA, CDR2 SQIVND (reference sequence). This chain's CDR3 is CASSISGRKETQYF. Here the CDR3 DNA reads TGTGCCAGTAGTATTAGCGGGAGGAAGGAGACCCAGTACTTC. Filled out from reference TRBV19 and TRBJ2-5, the complete variable domain reads DGGITQSPKYLFRKEGQNVTLSCEQNLNHDAMYWYRQDPGQGLRLIYYSQIVNDFQKGDIAEGYSVSREKKESFPLTVTSAQKNPTAFYLCASSISGRKETQYFGPGTRLLVL.

This clone was recorded a few times. This chain uses TRBV27 with TRBJ2-1; the match to TRBD2 covers 8 bases. This CDR3 region has 16 residues. The V and J ends lost 2 bases and 7 bases, in that order; junction bases with no gene match: 10. Germline V lookup: CDR1 MNHEY, CDR2 SMNVEV (reference sequence). The CDR3 reads CASSLAAGGEFNEQFF. CDR3 coding DNA: TGTGCCAGCAGTTTAGCGGCGGGAGGCGAATTTAATGAGCAGTTCTTC.

The chain employs TRBV6-1 and TRBJ1-5; D gene uncertain. The CDR3 loop spans 14 amino acids. Germline CDR1 MNHNS, CDR2 SASEGT. V was cut by 8 bases and J by 0 bases, with 11 bases left in between. The CDR3 reads CASGDRYSNQPQHF. The CDR3, as DNA: TGTGCCAGCGGGGATAGATATAGCAATCAGCCCCAGCATTTT.

The chain uses TRBV5-1 and TRBJ2-2; a possible D gene is TRBD2 (5 bases). The CDR3 totals 15 residues. Trimming shortened V by 4 bases and J by 4 bases, and 14 bases separated the two germline ends. The germline gives CDR1 SGHRS, CDR2 YFSETQ. For the CDR3, the DNA is TGCGCCAGCAGCCCCTTTGAGGGAGTCACCGGGGAGCTGTTTTTT. Protein: CASSPFEGVTGELFF.

The rearrangement uses TRBV27 and TRBJ2-3; TRBD2 aligns across 11 bases. CDR3 length: 15 amino acids. Germline V gives CDR1 MNHEY, CDR2 SMNVEV (reference sequence). The junction had 3 bases not matched to a gene; V was cut back by 2 bases and J by 5 bases. In DNA form, the CDR3 reads TGTGCCAGCAGTTTAGGACTAGCGGGCGGAGATACGCAGTATTTT. Its protein product is CASSLGLAGGDTQYF.

V usage is TRBV11-2 and J usage is TRBJ2-2, with TRBD2 as a possible D gene (6 bases). V shed 5 bases and J shed 5 bases, with 18 bases lying between them. Germline CDR1 and CDR2: SGHAT and FQNNGV. The CDR3 runs to 16 residues. The CDR3 DNA is TGTGCCAGCAGCAACGAGGCAAACCTAGCGACCGGGGAGCTGTTTTTT. This sequence encodes CASSNEANLATGELFF.